Listed here are 25 T cell receptor beta chains from one sample, sequenced in a study of T cell responses to AZD1222 COVID-19 vaccine. Repertoires were generated with immunoSEQ multiplex PCR, while TCRdb's copy carries only in-frame clones and drops some. The table shows 150,000 to 200,000 clones, with roughly 92% occurring only once. Sequencing was performed on peripheral blood, taken 28 days after the second dose of the MenACWY control vaccine. The receptors come from an adult who received the MenACWY meningococcal vaccine as a control.

The chain combines TRBV4-1 with TRBJ2-5, with D perhaps matching TRBD2 (6 bases). V lost 1 base and J lost 5, with 14 bases in between. The germline CDR1 and CDR2 sequences are MGHRA and YSYEKL. The CDR3 is 15 amino acids. The CDR3 region is CASSQVGTRRETQYF. The CDR3 DNA reads TGCGCCAGCAGCCAAGTTGGGACTCGCAGGGAGACCCAGTACTTC.

The rearrangement links TRBV5-1 to TRBJ2-5; 7 nucleotides align to TRBD2. Germline lookup yields CDR1 SGHRS and CDR2 YFSETQ. Unmatched junction bases numbered 11, after V lost 4 bases and J lost 2 bases. The CDR3 spans 16 residues. CDR3 nucleotide sequence: TGCGCCAGCAGCATGGGGGGTGCTAGCGGTCAAGAGACCCAGTACTTC. Its translation is CASSMGGASGQETQYF.

This clone was seen more than once but under ten times. This chain connects TRBV11-2 to TRBJ2-7, with TRBD2 matching 9 bases. The CDR3 contains 15 residues. Germline values: CDR1 SGHAT, CDR2 FQNNGV. Trimming cost V 5 bases and J 7 bases; bases outside gene matches: 12. CDR3 DNA sequence: TGTGCCAGCAGCCAAGTTAGCGGGAGCACCAGGGAGCAGTACTTC. This sequence encodes CASSQVSGSTREQYF.

J is TRBJ1-5 and V is TRBV11-3; D gene unclear. The CDR3 length is 14 residues. Germline assignment: CDR1 SGHNT and CDR2 YENEEA. Between the trimmed V and J ends, which lost 1 base and 5 bases, there was a span of 9 bases. The CDR3 DNA is TGTGCCAGCAGCTTAGGGGCAGAGGATCAGCCCCAGCATTTT. Translation gives CASSLGAEDQPQHF.

This chain joins TRBV7-8 and TRBJ1-5; D is unresolved. Trimming stripped 5 bases from V and 5 bases from J, with 7 bases between. The CDR3 totals 12 residues. Germline V gene data show CDR1 as SGHVS and CDR2 as FQNEAQ. The CDR3 nucleotides are TGTGCCAGCAGCGTAGACTATCAGCCCCAGCATTTT. Its protein product is CASSVDYQPQHF.

The J gene is TRBJ1-2, the V gene TRBV7-2; D unclear. The CDR3 runs 14 residues. Germline assignment: CDR1 SGHTA and CDR2 FQGNSA. V was pared by 1 base and J by 3 bases, with 9 bases between. The CDR3 is CASSLGPQDYGYTF. The DNA of the CDR3 is TGTGCCAGCAGCTTAGGCCCCCAGGACTATGGCTACACCTTC.

The rearrangement links TRBV6-5 to TRBJ1-1; D is perhaps TRBD1 (5 bases). The V end lost 8 bases, the J end lost 2 bases, and 12 bases lay between the germline ends. CDR3 size: 13 residues. The V gene's germline CDR1 is MNHEY and CDR2 SVGAGI. The CDR3 loop reads CASRQGFNTEAFF. The CDR3 DNA is TGTGCCAGCCGTCAGGGATTTAACACTGAAGCTTTCTTT.

The V call is TRBV18, the J call TRBJ2-7; the match to TRBD1 covers 8 bases. This CDR3 has 14 residues. The germline V gene encodes CDR1 KGHSH and CDR2 LQKENI. V gave up 3 bases and J gave up 3 bases; unmatched junction bases: 4. CDR3 DNA: TGTGCCAGCTCACCTTCCGGACAGGGCTACGAGCAGTACTTC. Its translation is CASSPSGQGYEQYF.

The genes are TRBV19 and TRBJ1-1, with D uncertain. Per germline, CDR1 LNHDA and CDR2 SQIVND (reference sequence). V was cut by 1 base and J by 1 base, with 10 bases left in between. This CDR3 region has 15 residues. The CDR3 DNA reads as TGTGCCAGTAGTATAGCGGCAGGTGCGAACACTGAAGCTTTCTTT. Its translation: CASSIAAGANTEAFF.

This clone was counted only a few times. The gene calls are TRBV6-5 and TRBJ2-7; 8 bases fit TRBD1. CDR1 is MNHEY and CDR2 is SVGAGI in the germline V gene. There are 14 residues in the CDR3. Losses at the gene ends were 5 bases for V and 3 bases for J; bases not matched to a gene: 6. The CDR3 reads CASSTRQGSYEQYF. As DNA, the CDR3 is TGTGCCAGCAGTACACGACAGGGGAGCTACGAGCAGTACTTC.

V and J are TRBV7-2 and TRBJ2-1, with TRBD2 as a possible D gene (6 bases). The CDR3 length is 16 residues. In germline, CDR1 is SGHTA, CDR2 FQGNSA. V lost 6 bases to trimming and J lost 0 bases, with 15 bases between them. The CDR3 DNA reads as TGTGCCAGCAGTCCACGAGCGGGTCGCTCCTACAATGAGCAGTTCTTC. This encodes CASSPRAGRSYNEQFF.

The gene calls are TRBV6-5 and TRBJ2-5; D not certain. Germline CDR1 and CDR2: MNHEY and SVGAGI. The CDR3 has 13 amino acids. The ends were cut back, 6 bases at V and 2 bases at J, with 10 bases in the middle. The CDR3 DNA is TGTGCCAGCAGCCGTGTCCCACAAGAGACCCAGTACTTC. Residues: CASSRVPQETQYF.

This chain connects TRBV2 to TRBJ1-2; perhaps TRBD1 as D (6 bases). The CDR3 covers 15 residues. Trimming left V 2 bases short and J 0 bases short, with 10 bases between. Germline lookup yields CDR1 SNHLY and CDR2 FYNNEI. As DNA, the CDR3 is TGTGCCAGCAGTGAACCGGGACAAACTAACTATGGCTACACCTTC. Encoded protein: CASSEPGQTNYGYTF.

The chain couples TRBV6-5 to TRBJ2-1, with 11 bases aligning to TRBD2. CDR1 is MNHEY and CDR2 is SVGAGI in the germline V gene. The CDR3 contains 15 residues. V gave up 6 bases and J gave up 7 bases; unmatched junction bases: 8. The CDR3 loop is CASSKLAGARNEQFF. The CDR3 region has the DNA TGTGCCAGCAGCAAACTAGCGGGAGCGAGGAATGAGCAGTTCTTC.

This chain joins TRBV24-1 and TRBJ1-5; D is unclear. V lost 9 bases to trimming and J lost 2 bases, with 13 bases between them. Germline lookup yields CDR1 KGHDR and CDR2 SFDVKD. There are 14 residues in the CDR3. CDR3 nucleotide sequence: TGTGCCACCGGGCTATCCAAGGGCAATCAGCCCCAGCATTTT. Translating gives CATGLSKGNQPQHF.

In its sample, this clone was seen once. The chain couples TRBV6-1 to TRBJ2-3; the match to TRBD1 covers 7 bases. Germline-derived CDR1 and CDR2 are MNHNS and SASEGT. This CDR3 region has 15 residues. Trimming at V came to 2 bases and at J to 2 bases, leaving 4 bases not matched to a gene. The chain's CDR3 is CASSEWGQTTDTQYF. For the CDR3, the DNA is TGTGCCAGCAGTGAATGGGGACAGACCACAGATACGCAGTATTTT.

The sample holds a few counts of this clone. The genes are TRBV4-1 and TRBJ1-5; D is uncertain. The CDR3 extends over 16 amino acids. CDR1 is MGHRA, CDR2 YSYEKL, per germline. V lost 4 bases, J lost 5 bases, and 18 bases lay in between. The CDR3 region has the DNA TGCGCCAGCAGCCCTGGCCCAGCGGACGTGCATCAGCCCCAGCATTTT. Its translation: CASSPGPADVHQPQHF.

This chain joins TRBV28 and TRBJ1-5, with D perhaps matching TRBD1 (5 bases). With 3 bases removed from V and 6 bases from J, the gap between germline ends came to 9 bases. In germline, CDR1 is MDHEN, CDR2 SYDVKM. This CDR3 spans 13 amino acids. CDR3 DNA: TGTGCCAGCAGTTTTGGGGGGGGTCAGCCCCAGCATTTT. It is translated as CASSFGGGQPQHF.

The V gene is TRBV7-2, the J gene TRBJ2-2, with 9 bases that match TRBD1. J lost 8 bases, V lost 5 bases, and 6 bases had no gene match. There are 14 residues in the CDR3. Germline values: CDR1 SGHTA, CDR2 FQGNSA. The CDR3 region has the DNA TGTGCCAGCAGCGCTGACAGGGGGAGGGGGGAGCTGTTTTTT. It translates to CASSADRGRGELFF.

J is TRBJ2-1 and V is TRBV11-3; D possibly corresponds to TRBD1 (6 bases). Germline V gives CDR1 SGHNT, CDR2 YENEEA. Between the trimmed V and J ends, which lost 5 bases and 4 bases, there was a span of 12 bases. The CDR3 extends over 14 amino acids. As DNA, the CDR3 is TGTGCCAGCAGCCCCGGGACACCATACAATGAGCAGTTCTTC. Protein: CASSPGTPYNEQFF.

The chain joins TRBV6-2 or TRBV6-3 to TRBJ1-1; 7 positions agree with TRBD1. The CDR3 runs 15 residues. Losses at the gene ends were 4 bases for V and 2 bases for J; bases not matched to a gene: 7. CDR1 is MNHEY, CDR2 SVGEGT, per germline. CDR3 DNA: TGTGCCAGCAGTTCCGCGGGACAGACCAACACTGAAGCTTTCTTT. Its translation: CASSSAGQTNTEAFF.

This chain joins TRBV7-2 and TRBJ1-1; TRBD1 matches 7 bases. In germline, CDR1 is SGHTA, CDR2 FQGNSA. The CDR3 covers 12 residues. Losses at the gene ends were 2 bases for V and 11 bases for J; bases not matched to a gene: 5. CDR3 sequence reads: CASSLRQDRAFF. CDR3 bases: TGTGCCAGCAGCTTACGGCAGGACAGGGCTTTCTTT.

The chain joins TRBV5-1 to TRBJ2-3, with D possibly called TRBD1 or TRBD2 (5 bases each). Trimming removed 4 bases from V and 2 bases from J, with 14 bases in between. The V gene's germline CDR1 is SGHRS and CDR2 YFSETQ. CDR3 length equals 15 residues. DNA for the CDR3: TGCGCCAGCAGCGGGGGTCGTCCATCCACAGATACGCAGTATTTT. Encoded protein: CASSGGRPSTDTQYF. Combining the CDR3 with reference TRBV5-1 and TRBJ2-3 gives the whole variable domain KAGVTQTPRYLIKTRGQQVTLSCSPISGHRSVSWYQQTPGQGLQFLFEYFSETQRNKGNFPGRFSGRQFSNSRSEMNVSTLELGDSALYLCASSGGRPSTDTQYFGPGTRLTVL.

This clone appeared once. The chain recombines TRBV9 with TRBJ2-1; 8 positions match TRBD2. Germline V gene sequence: CDR1 SGDLS, CDR2 YYNGEE. The length of the CDR3 is 14 residues. V shed 2 bases, J shed 8 bases, and the junction held 6 bases outside the gene matches. The CDR3 is CASSVTGGSYEQFF. Here the CDR3 DNA reads TGTGCCAGCAGCGTCACGGGGGGGAGCTATGAGCAGTTCTTC.

This rearrangement joins TRBV7-8 to TRBJ1-5; D not certain. The CDR3 has 15 amino acids. CDR1 is SGHVS, CDR2 FQNEAQ, per germline. Trimming left V 5 bases short and J 2 bases short, with 13 bases between. CDR3 DNA sequence: TGTGCCAGCAGCCCCTGGGAGGGAGGCAATCAGCCCCAGCATTTT. This translates into CASSPWEGGNQPQHF.